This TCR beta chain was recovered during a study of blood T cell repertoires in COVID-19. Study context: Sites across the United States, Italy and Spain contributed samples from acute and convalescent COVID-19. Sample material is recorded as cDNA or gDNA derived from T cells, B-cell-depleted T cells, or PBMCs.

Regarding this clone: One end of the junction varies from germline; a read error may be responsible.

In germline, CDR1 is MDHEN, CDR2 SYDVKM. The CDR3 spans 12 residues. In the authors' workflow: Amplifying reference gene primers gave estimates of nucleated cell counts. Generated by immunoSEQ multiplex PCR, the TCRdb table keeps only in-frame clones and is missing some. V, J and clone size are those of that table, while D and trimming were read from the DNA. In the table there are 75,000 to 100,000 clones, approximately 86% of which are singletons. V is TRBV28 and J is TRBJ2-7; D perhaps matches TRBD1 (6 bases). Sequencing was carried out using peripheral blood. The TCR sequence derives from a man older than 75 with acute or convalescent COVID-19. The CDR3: CASSFSDRPLLF. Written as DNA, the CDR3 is TGTGCCAGCAGTTTCTCCGACAGGCCCCTCTTGTTC. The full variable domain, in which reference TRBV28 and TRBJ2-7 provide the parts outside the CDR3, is DVKVTQSSRYLVKRTGEKVFLECVQDMDHENMFWYRQDPGLGLRLIYFSYDVKMKEKGDIPEGYSVSREKKERFSLILESASTNQTSMYLCASSFSDRPLLFGPGTRLTVT.